There are a few counts of the clone carrying this T cell receptor beta chain. RNA transcripts gave rise to amplified TCR beta CDR3 regions. HTBI primers were employed in a first-round RT-PCR of the TCR CDR3. TCRdb re-derived calls from the multiplex PCR reads in MiXCR, one entry per CDR3 protein. The sample consists of some 560,000 distinct CDR3 sequences, 15% to 17% of them appearing once. This sample was taken from a study of T cells in Graves' hyperthyroidism and ophthalmopathy. The TCR comes from a woman aged 30 to 39 with Graves' hyperthyroidism. Sequenced sample: blood.

In DNA, the CDR3 is TGCAGCGTCGGAGGAGGGACTGAGTCCTACGAGCAGTACTTC. It yields the protein CSVGGGTESYEQYF. The chain combines TRBV29-1 with TRBJ2-7; TRBD2 is a possible D gene (6 bases). Germline V gives CDR1 SQVTM, CDR2 ANQGSEA. CDR3 length equals 14 residues. V lost 6 bases, J lost 1 base, and 16 bases lay in between.